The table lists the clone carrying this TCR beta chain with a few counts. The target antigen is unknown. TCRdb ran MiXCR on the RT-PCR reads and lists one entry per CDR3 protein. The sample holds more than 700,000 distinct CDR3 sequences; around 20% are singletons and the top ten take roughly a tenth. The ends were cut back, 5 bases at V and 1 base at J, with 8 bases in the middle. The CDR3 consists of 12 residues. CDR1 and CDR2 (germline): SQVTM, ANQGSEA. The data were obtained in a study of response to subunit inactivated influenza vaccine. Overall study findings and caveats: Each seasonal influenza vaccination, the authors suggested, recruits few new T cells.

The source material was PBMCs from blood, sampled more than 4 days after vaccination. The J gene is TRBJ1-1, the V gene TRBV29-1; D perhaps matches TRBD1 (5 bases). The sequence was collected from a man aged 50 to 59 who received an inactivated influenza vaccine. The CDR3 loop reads CSVQRGNTEAFF. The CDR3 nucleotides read TGCAGCGTTCAGAGGGGGAACACTGAAGCTTTCTTT.